This TCR beta chain originates from a study of T cells after posttransplantation cyclophosphamide. This table comes from immunoSEQ multiplex PCR, and its TCRdb copy is limited to in-frame clones, with some not included. The sample includes approximately 15,000 clones, none of them occurring once. Germline V gene lookup returns CDR1 SNHLY and CDR2 FYNNEI. V lost 2 bases, J lost 0 bases, and 4 bases lay in between. The length of the CDR3 is 14 residues. Treatment was busulfan-fludarabine conditioning, a marrow graft, and cyclophosphamide on days +3 and +4. This clone was counted many times. Sequences were derived from PBMCs, sampled after allogeneic stem cell transplant with posttransplant cyclophosphamide. This receptor was identified in a female patient between 30 and 39 years old who received an allogeneic stem cell transplant from a related donor, was CMV-positive, and had no GVHD. Some T cells may have originated in the graft donor. V gene TRBV2 combines with J gene TRBJ1-4, with D hard to call. In DNA form, the CDR3 reads TGTGCCAGCAGTGAAACGGCAACTAATGAAAAACTGTTTTTT. Amino acids: CASSETATNEKLFF.